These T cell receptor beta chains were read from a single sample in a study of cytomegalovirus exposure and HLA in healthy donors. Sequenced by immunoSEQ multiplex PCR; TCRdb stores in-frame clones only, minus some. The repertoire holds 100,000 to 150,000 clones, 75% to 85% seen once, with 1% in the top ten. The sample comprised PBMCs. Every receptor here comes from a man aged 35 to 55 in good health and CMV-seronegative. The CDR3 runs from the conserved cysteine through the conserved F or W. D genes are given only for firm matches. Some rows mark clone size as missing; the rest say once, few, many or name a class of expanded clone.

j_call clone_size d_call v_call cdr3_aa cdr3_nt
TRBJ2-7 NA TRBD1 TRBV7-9 CASSHRDRFYEQYF TGTGCCAGCAGCCACCGGGACAGATTCTACGAGCAGTACTTC
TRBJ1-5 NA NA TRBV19 CASSLGPGQGSNQPQHF TGTGCCAGTAGTCTCGGCCCTGGGCAGGGGAGCAATCAGCCCCAGCATTTT
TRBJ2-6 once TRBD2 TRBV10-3 CAISDPSGGAAGANVLTF TGTGCCATCAGTGACCCTAGCGGGGGGGCGGCTGGGGCCAACGTCCTGACTTTC
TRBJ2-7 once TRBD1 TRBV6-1 CASSERGQGLYEQYF TGTGCCAGCAGTGAAAGGGGACAGGGGCTCTACGAGCAGTACTTC
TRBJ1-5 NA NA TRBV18 CASSPGSGQPQHF TGTGCCAGCTCACCAGGCTCGGGGCAGCCCCAGCATTTT
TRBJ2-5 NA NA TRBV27 CASTGGNQETQYF TGTGCCAGCACTGGGGGGAACCAAGAGACCCAGTACTTC
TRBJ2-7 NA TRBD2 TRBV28 CASRDQAGGPYEQYF TGTGCCAGCAGGGACCAAGCGGGAGGGCCTTACGAGCAGTACTTC
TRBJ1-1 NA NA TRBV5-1 CASSLGLTGLRGNTEAFF TGCGCCAGCAGCTTGGGTCTTACCGGACTCCGGGGGAACACTGAAGCTTTCTTT
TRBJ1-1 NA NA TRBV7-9 CASSRDGIPNTEAFF TGTGCCAGCAGCCGAGACGGGATACCGAACACTGAAGCTTTCTTT
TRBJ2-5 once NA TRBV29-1 CSVVVTQETQYF TGCAGCGTTGTTGTCACTCAAGAGACCCAGTACTTC
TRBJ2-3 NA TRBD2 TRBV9 CASSVLAGSTDTQYF TGTGCCAGCAGCGTACTAGCGGGGAGCACAGATACGCAGTATTTT
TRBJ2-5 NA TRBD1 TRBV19 CASRRQGIQETQYF TGTGCCAGTAGACGACAGGGGATCCAAGAGACCCAGTACTTC
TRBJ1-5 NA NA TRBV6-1 CASVQGNQPQHF TGTGCCAGCGTACAGGGTAATCAGCCCCAGCATTTT
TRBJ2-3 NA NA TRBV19 CASRPPGTSTDTQYF TGTGCCAGTAGACCCCCCGGGACTAGCACAGATACGCAGTATTTT
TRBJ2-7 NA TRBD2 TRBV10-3 CAISETPGLQDLAGTGEQYF TGTGCCATCAGTGAGACTCCGGGTCTCCAGGATCTAGCGGGAACAGGGGAGCAGTACTTC
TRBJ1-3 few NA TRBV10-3 CAISKTYRDGSGNTIYF TGTGCCATCAGTAAAACATACAGGGATGGCTCTGGAAACACCATATATTTT
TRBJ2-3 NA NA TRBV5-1 CASTAATHSTDTQYF TGCGCCAGCACCGCGGCGACCCATAGCACAGATACGCAGTATTTT
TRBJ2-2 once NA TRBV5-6 CASSRPMGGPGNTGELFF TGTGCCAGCAGCCGCCCCATGGGGGGGCCGGGGAACACCGGGGAGCTGTTTTTT
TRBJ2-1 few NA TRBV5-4 CASSLWGVNEQFF TGTGCCAGCAGCTTGTGGGGGGTAAATGAGCAGTTCTTC
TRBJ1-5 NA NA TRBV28 CASSRAGGNQPQHF TGTGCCAGCAGCCGGGCGGGGGGCAATCAGCCCCAGCATTTT
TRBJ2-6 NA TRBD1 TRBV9 CASSSADRGSGGANVLTF TGTGCCAGCAGCTCCGCGGACAGGGGGTCGGGAGGGGCCAACGTCCTGACTTTC
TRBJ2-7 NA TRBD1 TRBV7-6 CASSAYGQGGYEQYF TGTGCCAGCAGCGCATACGGACAGGGTGGGTACGAGCAGTACTTC
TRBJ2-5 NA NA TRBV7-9 CASSAQGVGETQYF TGTGCCAGCAGCGCACAGGGAGTAGGAGAGACCCAGTACTTC
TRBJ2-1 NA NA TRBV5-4 CASSFGLREQFF TGTGCCAGCAGCTTTGGCCTCCGTGAGCAGTTCTTC
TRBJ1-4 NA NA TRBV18 CASSQGRNEKLFF TGTGCCAGCTCACAGGGGAGGAATGAAAAACTGTTTTTT
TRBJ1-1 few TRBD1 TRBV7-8 CASSFDRANTEAFF TGTGCCAGCAGCTTCGACAGGGCAAACACTGAAGCTTTCTTT
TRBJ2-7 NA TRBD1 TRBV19 CASSIVSRTGGEEQYF TGTGCCAGTAGTATAGTGAGTCGGACAGGGGGCGAAGAGCAGTACTTC
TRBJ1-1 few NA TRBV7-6 CASSVNRDFTEAFF TGTGCCAGCAGCGTAAACAGGGATTTCACTGAAGCTTTCTTT
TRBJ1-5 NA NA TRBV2 CASRLGGLGPQHF TGTGCCAGCAGGCTGGGGGGGCTTGGGCCCCAGCATTTT
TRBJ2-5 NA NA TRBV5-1 CASSLSGRDGETQYF TGCGCCAGCAGCTTGTCTGGCAGGGATGGGGAGACCCAGTACTTC
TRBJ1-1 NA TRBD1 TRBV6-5 CASSYSTGGDEAFF TGTGCCAGCAGTTACTCGACAGGGGGGGATGAAGCTTTCTTT
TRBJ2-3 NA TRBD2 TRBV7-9 CASSSRTSGVYDTQYF TGTGCCAGCAGCTCAAGGACTAGCGGGGTTTACGATACGCAGTATTTT
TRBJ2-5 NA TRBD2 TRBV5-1 CASSLVLGLAGMETQYF TGCGCCAGCAGCTTGGTATTGGGACTAGCGGGGATGGAGACCCAGTACTTC
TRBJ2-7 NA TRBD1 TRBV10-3 CAISVGQGAYEQYF TGTGCCATCAGTGTGGGACAGGGGGCCTACGAGCAGTACTTC
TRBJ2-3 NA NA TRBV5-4 CASSLPTRTDTQYF TGTGCCAGCAGCTTGCCGACTAGAACAGATACGCAGTATTTT
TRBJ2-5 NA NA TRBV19 CASSIGDRRQETQYF TGTGCCAGTAGTATTGGAGACAGGAGGCAAGAGACCCAGTACTTC
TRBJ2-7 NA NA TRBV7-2 CASSSHTGFEQYF TGTGCCAGCAGCTCTCATACAGGGTTCGAGCAGTACTTC
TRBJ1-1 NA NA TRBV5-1 CASSLEPHTEAFF TGCGCCAGCAGCTTGGAGCCCCACACTGAAGCTTTCTTT
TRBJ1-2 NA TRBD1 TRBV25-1 CASGSDGQGRGGYTF TGTGCCAGCGGGAGCGACGGACAGGGAAGGGGTGGCTACACCTTC
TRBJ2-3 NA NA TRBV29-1 CSVDGRATRGDTQYF TGCAGCGTTGATGGTAGGGCTACAAGGGGAGATACGCAGTATTTT
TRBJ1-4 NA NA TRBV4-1 CASSQVVAVGKLFF TGCGCCAGCAGCCAAGTTGTTGCGGTGGGAAAACTGTTTTTT
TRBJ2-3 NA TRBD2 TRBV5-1 CASSSPSGGADTQYF TGCGCCAGCAGCTCCCCGAGCGGGGGGGCAGATACGCAGTATTTT
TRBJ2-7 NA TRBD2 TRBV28 CASSLPRTSGINYEQYF TGTGCCAGCAGTTTACCCAGGACTAGCGGGATTAACTACGAGCAGTACTTC
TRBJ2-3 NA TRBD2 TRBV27 CASSLRAGGEAGVDTQYF TGTGCCAGCAGTTTACGGGCCGGGGGAGAAGCGGGAGTAGATACGCAGTATTTT